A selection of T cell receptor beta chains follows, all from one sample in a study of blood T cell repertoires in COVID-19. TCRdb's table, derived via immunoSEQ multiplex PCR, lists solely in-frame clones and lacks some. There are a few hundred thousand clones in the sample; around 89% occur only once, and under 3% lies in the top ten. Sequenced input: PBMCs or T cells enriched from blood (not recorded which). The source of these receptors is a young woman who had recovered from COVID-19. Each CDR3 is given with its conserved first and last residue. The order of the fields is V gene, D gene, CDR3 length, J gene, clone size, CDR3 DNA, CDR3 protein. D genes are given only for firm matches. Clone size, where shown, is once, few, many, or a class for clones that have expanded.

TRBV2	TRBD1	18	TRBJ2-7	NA	TGTGCCAGCAGTGGACGGGACAGGGGGACCACAAATTCCTACGAGCAGTACTTC	CASSGRDRGTTNSYEQYF
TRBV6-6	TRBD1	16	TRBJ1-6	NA	TGTGCCAGCAGTTACTCCGGCGCAGGGGGAGGTTCACCCCTCCACTTT	CASSYSGAGGGSPLHF
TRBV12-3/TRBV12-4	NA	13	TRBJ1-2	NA	TGTGCCAGCAGTATCAGGGTTAACTATGGCTACACCTTC	CASSIRVNYGYTF
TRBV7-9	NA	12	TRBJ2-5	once	TGTGCCAGCAGCTTACAGGGAGAGACCCAGTACTTC	CASSLQGETQYF
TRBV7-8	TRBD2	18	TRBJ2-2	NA	TGTGCCAGCAGCTTACTGGGACTAGCGGGGGTTCCGACCGGGGAGCTGTTTTTT	CASSLLGLAGVPTGELFF
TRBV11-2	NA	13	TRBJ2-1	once	TGTGCCAGCAGCTTAGATCGGGACAATGAGCAGTTCTTC	CASSLDRDNEQFF
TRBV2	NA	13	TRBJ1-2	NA	TGTGCCAGCAGTGAGCGCTGGACTAATGGCTACACCTTC	CASSERWTNGYTF
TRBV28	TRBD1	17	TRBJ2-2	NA	TGTGCCAGCAGTCCCATCTTGGACAGGGTTGACACCGGGGAGCTGTTTTTT	CASSPILDRVDTGELFF
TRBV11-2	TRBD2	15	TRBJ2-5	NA	TGTGCCAGCAGCTTTGTGGAAGCGGGGCAAGAGACCCAGTACTTC	CASSFVEAGQETQYF
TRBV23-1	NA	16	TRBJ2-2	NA	TGCGCCAGCAGTGTGGGGGGAGGATTGAACACCGGGGAGCTGTTTTTT	CASSVGGGLNTGELFF
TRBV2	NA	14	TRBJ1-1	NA	TGTGCCAGCAGTGAAGCGAGCGGGGTCGCTGAAGCTTTCTTT	CASSEASGVAEAFF
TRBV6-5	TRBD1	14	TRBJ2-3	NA	TGTGCCAGCACCCCTGACAGGGTCACAGATACGCAGTATTTT	CASTPDRVTDTQYF
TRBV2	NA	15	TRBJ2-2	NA	TGTGCCAGCACGTTTCGGGGGTTGAACACCGGGGAGCTGTTTTTT	CASTFRGLNTGELFF
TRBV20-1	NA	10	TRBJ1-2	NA	TGCAGTGCTAGCTTCGGGGGCTACACCTTC	CSASFGGYTF
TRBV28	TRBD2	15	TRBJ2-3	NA	TGTGCCACCCTTAATAGCGGGGGGGCCACAGATACGCAGTATTTT	CATLNSGGATDTQYF
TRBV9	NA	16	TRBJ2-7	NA	TGTGCCAGCAGCGTCTTCCCGAATACAGGAGTCTACGAGCAGTACTTC	CASSVFPNTGVYEQYF
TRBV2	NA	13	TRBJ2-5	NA	TGTGCCAGCAGTGGGGGACTGGCGGAGACCCAGTACTTC	CASSGGLAETQYF
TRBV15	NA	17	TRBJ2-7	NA	TGTGCCACCAGCAGCCTCAGGGGTCCTGGGGCCTCCTACGAGCAGTACTTC	CATSSLRGPGASYEQYF
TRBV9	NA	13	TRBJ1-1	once	TGTGCCAGCAGCGTAGATGTCTACGGTGAAGCTTTCTTT	CASSVDVYGEAFF
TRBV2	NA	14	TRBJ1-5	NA	TGTGCCAGCAGTGGTCGCCAGGGGAATCAGCCCCAGCATTTT	CASSGRQGNQPQHF
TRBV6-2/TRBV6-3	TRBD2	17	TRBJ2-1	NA	TGTGCCAGCAGTTACAGCAAGGGACTAGCGGGGGGCAATGAGCAGTTCTTC	CASSYSKGLAGGNEQFF
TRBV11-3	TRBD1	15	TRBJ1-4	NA	TGTGCCAGCAGCTCCGACAGGGGTCCGGGTGAAAAACTGTTTTTT	CASSSDRGPGEKLFF
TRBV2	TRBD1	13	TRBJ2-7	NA	TGTGCCAGCAGGCCACAGGGGATGGGCGAGCAGTACTTC	CASRPQGMGEQYF
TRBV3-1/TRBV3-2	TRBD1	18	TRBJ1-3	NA	TGTGCCAGCAGCCACCCCAGTGAGACAGGGGACGCTGGAAACACCATATATTTT	CASSHPSETGDAGNTIYF
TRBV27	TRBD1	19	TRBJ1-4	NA	TGTGCCAGCAGTTTAGCCCCCGGGACAGGGTCACCGGAGGGCGAAAAACTGTTTTTT	CASSLAPGTGSPEGEKLFF
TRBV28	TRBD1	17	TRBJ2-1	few	TGTGCCAGCAGTTCCCCCGGACAGGGAATCTCCTACAATGAGCAGTTCTTC	CASSSPGQGISYNEQFF
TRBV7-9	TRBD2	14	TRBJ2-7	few	TGTGCCAGCAGCCTTTCGGGACTAGTAGTCGAGCAGTACTTC	CASSLSGLVVEQYF
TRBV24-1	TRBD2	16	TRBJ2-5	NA	TGTGCCACCAGTGATTTGTTAGCGGGGGGCCCGGAGACCCAGTACTTC	CATSDLLAGGPETQYF
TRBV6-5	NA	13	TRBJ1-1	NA	TGTGCCAGCAGGCCAAGACAGAGCACTGAAGCTTTCTTT	CASRPRQSTEAFF
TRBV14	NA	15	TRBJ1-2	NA	TGTGCCAGCAGCCAAGATACTTCGACAGGCTATGGCTACACCTTC	CASSQDTSTGYGYTF
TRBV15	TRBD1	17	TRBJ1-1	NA	TGTGCCACCAGCAGAGACCACCGGGGACAGGGGAACACTGAAGCTTTCTTT	CATSRDHRGQGNTEAFF
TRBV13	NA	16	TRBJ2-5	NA	TGTGCCAGCAGCTTGAGCCCCCAGGAACCCCAAGAGACCCAGTACTTC	CASSLSPQEPQETQYF
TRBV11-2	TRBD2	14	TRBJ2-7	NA	TGTGCCAGCAGCTTAGATTTTGGGGGGGGTGAGCAGTACTTC	CASSLDFGGGEQYF
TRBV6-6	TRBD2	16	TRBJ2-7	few	TGTGCCAGCAACGGGGCCCCGCGGGGGGCGGTCCTCGAGCAGTACTTC	CASNGAPRGAVLEQYF
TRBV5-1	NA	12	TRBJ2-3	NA	TGCGCCAGCAGCTTGGCCGGTTCCAATCAGTATTTT	CASSLAGSNQYF
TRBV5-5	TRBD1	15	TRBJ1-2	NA	TGTGCCAGCAGCTTGGGAGGGACAGGGTCCTATGGCTACACCTTC	CASSLGGTGSYGYTF
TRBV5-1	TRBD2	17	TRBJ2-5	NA	TGCGCCAGCAGCTTGGGGACTAGCGGGTCCTGGTCGGAGACCCAGTACTTC	CASSLGTSGSWSETQYF
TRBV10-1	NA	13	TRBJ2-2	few	TGCGCCAGCAGTGAGTCGACAGCCGGGGAGCTGTTTTTT	CASSESTAGELFF
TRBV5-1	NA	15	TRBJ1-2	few	TGCGCCAGCAGCCAGGACAGAACTGAGAAATATGGCTACACCTTC	CASSQDRTEKYGYTF
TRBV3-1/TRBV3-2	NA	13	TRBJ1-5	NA	TGTGCCAGCAGCCAAGATCGTGTTCAGCCCCAGCATTTT	CASSQDRVQPQHF
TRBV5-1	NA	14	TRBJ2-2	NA	TGCGCCAGCAGCTTGGAAGCTTTTACCGGGGAGCTGTTTTTT	CASSLEAFTGELFF
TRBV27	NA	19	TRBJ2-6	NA	TGTGCCAGCAGTTTATCGCTTGACAGGATACTATCTGGGGCCAACGTCCTGACTTTC	CASSLSLDRILSGANVLTF
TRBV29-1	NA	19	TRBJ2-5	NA	TGCAGCGTTGAAGACCGGTTGGACAGAGGGGATCGGTACCAAGAGACCCAGTACTTC	CSVEDRLDRGDRYQETQYF
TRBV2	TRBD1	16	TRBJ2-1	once	TGTGCCAGCAGAACCACCCAGGGACAGGGATACAATGAGCAGTTCTTC	CASRTTQGQGYNEQFF
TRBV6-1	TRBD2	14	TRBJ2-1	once	TGTGCCAGCAGTGAACGGCGGGGGGGTGGTGAGCAGTTCTTC	CASSERRGGGEQFF
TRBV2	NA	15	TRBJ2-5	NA	TGTGCCAGCAGGGACCCTCGGGGTTCCCCTAAGACCCAGTACTTC	CASRDPRGSPKTQYF
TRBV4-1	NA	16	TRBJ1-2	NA	TGCGCCAGCAGCCAACCTCACTGGACATCCCCTGGGGGCTACACCTTC	CASSQPHWTSPGGYTF
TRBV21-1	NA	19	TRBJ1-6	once	TGTGCCAGCAGCAAAGACCCAGTCGGTTTCGGCAGGGGGCCCTCACCCCTCCACTTT	CASSKDPVGFGRGPSPLHF
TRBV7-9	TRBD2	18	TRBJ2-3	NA	TGTGCCAGCAGCCCCCAACAAACTAGCGGGGCAAGCACAGATACGCAGTATTTT	CASSPQQTSGASTDTQYF
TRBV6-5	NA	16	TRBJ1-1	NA	TGTGCCAGCAGTTACCTACCGGACAATGGATACACTGAAGCTTTCTTT	CASSYLPDNGYTEAFF
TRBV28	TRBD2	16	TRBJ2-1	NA	TGTGCCAGCAGTTCGGGAAGCGGGGGGGCCATAAATGAGCAGTTCTTC	CASSSGSGGAINEQFF
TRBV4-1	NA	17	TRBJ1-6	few	TGCGCCAGCAGCCAAGAGCTTCGGGGGGCCGGGTATTCACCCCTCCACTTT	CASSQELRGAGYSPLHF